This T cell receptor (beta chain) stems from a study of blood T cell repertoires in COVID-19. As for the study in general: The United States, Italy and Spain were the sources of the acute and convalescent COVID-19 samples.

Seattle cases were enrolled at active infection and followed longitudinally. Trimming stripped 4 bases from V and 2 bases from J, with 16 bases between. Germline V CDR1 and CDR2: SGHRS, YFSETQ. The CDR3 totals 15 residues. This table comes from immunoSEQ multiplex PCR, and its TCRdb copy is limited to in-frame clones, with some not included. The sample includes about 210,000 clones, around four fifths seen only once; the top ten take roughly 5.1%. This chain links TRBV5-1 with TRBJ2-7; weak D call: TRBD1 (6 bases). Material: peripheral blood. The TCR comes from a woman between 65 and 79 years old with COVID-19, enrolled during active disease. This CDR3 is CASSLGHNSPYEQYF. In nucleotides, the CDR3 is TGCGCCAGCAGCCTGGGACATAACTCTCCCTACGAGCAGTACTTC.